This record concerns one T cell receptor (beta chain) sequence. The data were taken from a study of blood T cells in healthy people across ages. V lost 5 bases to trimming and J lost 7 bases; unmatched junction nucleotides: 18. There are 17 residues in the CDR3. A sample-barcoded 5' primer and a J-beta primer mix were used in a second PCR of about 6 to 12 cycles. TCRdb reprocessed the 5' RACE reads with MiXCR, giving one entry per CDR3 protein. The sample includes 800,000 to 1,000,000 distinct CDR3 sequences, around 48% of them seen just once. The clonotype comes from a man younger than 40 in good health. The chain recombines TRBV12-3 or TRBV12-4 with TRBJ2-7, with 9 positions matching TRBD2. The sequenced material came from blood. CDR3 nucleotide sequence: TGTGCCAGCAGTCAAATAGCGGGGGCTAGCTCCTACAATGAGCAGTACTTC. This gives the protein CASSQIAGASSYNEQYF.